One sample yielded the 17 T cell receptor beta chains listed below, sequenced in a study of cytomegalovirus exposure and HLA in healthy donors (dated 2017 in TCRdb). Receptors were amplified or captured by the immunoSEQ multiplex PCR assay. The multiplex PCR relied on a mix of 60 forward primers for TCR Vbeta segments and 13 reverse primers for TCR Jbeta segments. TCRdb stores this immuneACCESS table with in-frame sequences only. Part of the clones is absent; in the studies checked, under half of the shortfall reflects unresolved V genes, and no reason is known for the rest. The sample profile shows approximately 69,000 clones; about 78% of them were found once. Of the sample, around 3% falls within the top ten clones. The source material was PBMCs. The source of these receptors is a man aged 18 to 35 in good health and CMV-seronegative.

This chain uses TRBV2 with TRBJ1-1; maybe TRBD1 (5 bases). The CDR3 covers 15 residues. Germline-derived CDR1 and CDR2 are SNHLY and FYNNEI. Trimming left V 6 bases short and J 3 bases short, with 17 bases between. For the CDR3, the DNA is TGTGCCAGCAGCTGGCGGGGCATCCGGGACACTGAAGCTTTCTTT. Amino acids: CASSWRGIRDTEAFF.

The V call is TRBV30, the J call TRBJ1-1; D gene unclear. From germline, CDR1 is GTSNPN and CDR2 SVGIG (reference sequence). This CDR3 has 14 amino acids. V dropped 4 bases and J dropped 2 bases, with 14 bases sitting between them. Here the CDR3 DNA reads TGTGCCTGGATCCGAATGATCAGTAACACTGAAGCTTTCTTT. It codes for CAWIRMISNTEAFF.

V gene TRBV5-4 combines with J gene TRBJ2-2; weak D call: TRBD1 (5 bases). Trimming took off 1 base at V and 0 bases at J, with 7 bases between the two ends. The length of the CDR3 is 15 residues. From germline, CDR1 is SGHNT and CDR2 YYREEE (reference sequence). CDR3 sequence: CASSLPGTNTGELFF. CDR3 sequence (DNA): TGTGCCAGCAGCTTGCCAGGGACGAACACCGGGGAGCTGTTTTTT.

The chain links TRBV10-3 to TRBJ1-5; tentatively, D is TRBD1 (5 bases). The CDR3 spans 19 residues. Between the trimmed V and J ends, which lost 2 bases and 7 bases, there was a span of 27 bases. Per germline, CDR1 ENHRY and CDR2 SYGVKD. The CDR3 DNA follows: TGTGCCATCAGTGAGCCGGTTGGTTCGGGCGGCTTGGGGGGACAGCCCCAGCATTTT. Translation: CAISEPVGSGGLGGQPQHF.

J is TRBJ1-4 and V is TRBV7-8; 8 bases fit TRBD1. CDR3 length: 18 amino acids. The trim removed 3 bases at V and 6 bases at J, leaving 15 bases unmatched. CDR1 is SGHVS, CDR2 FQNEAQ, per germline. CDR3 residues: CASSLSAGGGGADEKLFF. The CDR3 region has the DNA TGTGCCAGCAGCTTGTCCGCAGGGGGCGGAGGGGCTGATGAAAAACTGTTTTTT. The full variable domain, completed using reference TRBV7-8 and TRBJ1-4, is GAGVSQSPRYKVAKRGQDVALRCDPISGHVSLFWYQQALGQGPEFLTYFQNEAQLDKSGLPSDRFFAERPEGSVSTLKIQRTQQEDSAVYLCASSLSAGGGGADEKLFFGSGTQLSVL.

The V and J genes are TRBV5-1 and TRBJ1-2, with 7 bases that match TRBD1. CDR3 size: 13 residues. The germline CDR1 and CDR2 sequences are SGHRS and YFSETQ. V shed 3 bases and J 4 bases; nucleotides not matched to a gene: 3. The chain's CDR3 is CASSSGTAYGYTF. The CDR3 nucleotides read TGCGCCAGCAGCTCCGGGACAGCCTATGGCTACACCTTC.

Concerning this clone: Within the sample, other DNA sequences also encode this same CDR3. V is TRBV6-5 and J is TRBJ1-6, with 12 bases that match TRBD1. V lost 6 bases, J lost 10 bases, and 4 bases stayed unmatched. Germline V gene sequence: CDR1 MNHEY, CDR2 SVGAGI. The CDR3 contains 14 residues. The CDR3 region is CASSSGTGGSPLHF. DNA of the CDR3: TGTGCCAGCAGCTCCGGGACAGGGGGCTCACCCCTCCACTTT.

The CDR3 spells CASSLGAGGSGANVLTF. Here the CDR3 DNA reads TGTGCCAGCAGCTTAGGCGCAGGGGGCTCTGGGGCCAACGTCCTGACTTTC. The V call is TRBV7-6, the J call TRBJ2-6, with 7 nucleotides matching TRBD1. Germline assignment: CDR1 SGHVS and CDR2 FNYEAQ. V lost 1 base and J lost 0; bases outside the gene matches: 3. The CDR3 contains 17 residues.

The chain employs TRBV25-1 and TRBJ1-5; 12 bases are a match to TRBD1. Germline loops: CDR1 MGHDK, CDR2 SYGVNS. Trimming removed 4 bases from V and 7 bases from J; junction bases left unmatched: 8. CDR3 size: 16 residues. The CDR3 loop reads CASSGPGTGGGQPQHF. Here the CDR3 DNA reads TGTGCCAGCAGTGGGCCGGGGACAGGGGGCGGACAGCCCCAGCATTTT.

The rearrangement uses TRBV19 and TRBJ2-1, with TRBD2 as a possible D gene (6 bases). Germline V CDR1 and CDR2: LNHDA, SQIVND (reference sequence). This CDR3 is 16 amino acids long. The V end lost 2 bases, the J end lost 3 bases, and 14 bases lay between the germline ends. The chain's CDR3 is CASSISGGVYYNEQFF. CDR3 DNA sequence: TGTGCCAGTAGTATATCTGGCGGGGTGTACTACAATGAGCAGTTCTTC.

This chain connects TRBV9 to TRBJ1-3; D is ambiguous. The CDR3 covers 17 residues. With 3 bases removed from V and 4 bases from J, the gap between germline ends came to 20 bases. Per germline, CDR1 SGDLS and CDR2 YYNGEE. The CDR3 region has the DNA TGTGCCAGCAGCGCTCAGACCGGAGGAGTAGTGGGAAACACCATATATTTT. Amino acid sequence: CASSAQTGGVVGNTIYF.

The rearrangement links TRBV4-3 to TRBJ2-2; 10 bases map to TRBD2. The germline CDR1 and CDR2 sequences are LGHNA and YSLEER. The CDR3 covers 16 residues. Trimming took 4 bases from V and 2 from J; bases not matched to a gene: 4. CDR3 protein: CASSRSGGTNTGELFF. The DNA of the CDR3 is TGCGCCAGCAGCCGTAGCGGGGGGACTAACACCGGGGAGCTGTTTTTT.

Of note for this clone: Additional DNA sequences in this sample encode the identical CDR3. The chain joins TRBV10-3 to TRBJ1-1; TRBD1 matches 7 bases. Looked up from germline, CDR1 is ENHRY and CDR2 is SYGVKD. The CDR3 length is 13 residues. Unmatched junction bases numbered 12, after V lost 10 bases and J lost 7 bases. The CDR3: CATLRGEVGEAFF. The DNA for the CDR3 is TGTGCCACTCTCAGGGGGGAGGTCGGTGAAGCTTTCTTT.

V usage is TRBV30 and J usage is TRBJ1-2; D perhaps matches TRBD1 (5 bases). The germline gives CDR1 GTSNPN, CDR2 SVGIG (reference sequence). V was trimmed by 1 base and J by 5 bases, leaving 11 bases between them. The CDR3 spans 13 residues. The chain's CDR3 is CAWSAGTGYGYTF. In DNA, the CDR3 is TGTGCCTGGAGTGCAGGGACTGGGTATGGCTACACCTTC.

The genes are TRBV27 and TRBJ1-5; no definite D call. Germline-derived CDR1 and CDR2 are MNHEY and SMNVEV (reference sequence). Trimming left V 5 bases short and J 3 bases short, with 14 bases between. The CDR3 is 15 amino acids. The CDR3 is CASSPHHQSNQPQHF. DNA for the CDR3: TGTGCCAGCAGTCCGCACCACCAGTCCAATCAGCCCCAGCATTTT.

This clone was seen just once. The chain carries TRBV27 and TRBJ1-4; 8 bases are a match to TRBD1. The CDR3 consists of 16 residues. Germline V CDR1 and CDR2: MNHEY, SMNVEV (reference sequence). The V segment lost 3 bases and the J segment 7 bases; nucleotides outside the gene matches: 10. The CDR3 bases are TGTGCCAGCAGTTTTTGGCAGGGGGCTTCTAGTGAAAAACTGTTTTTT. Translating gives CASSFWQGASSEKLFF.

This clone was detected once. The genes are TRBV19 and TRBJ2-7, with 10 bases matching TRBD1. Germline V lookup: CDR1 LNHDA, CDR2 SQIVND (reference sequence). With V trimmed by 6 bases and J by 3 bases, 5 bases remained unmatched. The CDR3 contains 14 residues. Written as DNA, the CDR3 is TGTGCCAGTAGCCACCGGGACAGGGGCTACGAGCAGTACTTC. It codes for CASSHRDRGYEQYF. The complete variable domain, with remaining parts taken from reference TRBV19 and TRBJ2-7, reads DGGITQSPKYLFRKEGQNVTLSCEQNLNHDAMYWYRQDPGQGLRLIYYSQIVNDFQKGDIAEGYSVSREKKESFPLTVTSAQKNPTAFYLCASSHRDRGYEQYFGPGTRLTVT.